These T cell receptor beta chains were read from a single sample in a study of T cell changes during pregnancy in multiple sclerosis. Only in-frame clones appear in the TCRdb table, and some are missing; sequencing was by immunoSEQ multiplex PCR. The table lists approximately 65,000 clones, approximately 96% of them singletons, with over 2% in the top ten. Sequencing was performed on CD8+ T cells from peripheral blood mononuclear cells, taken after pregnancy. The receptor source for this set is a female donor with multiple sclerosis, enrolled in a pregnancy study. The CDR3 runs from the conserved cysteine through the conserved F or W.

j_gene: TRBJ1-1; v_gene: TRBV2; CDR3aa: CASSEGFSSKAFF
j_gene: TRBJ2-1; v_gene: TRBV30; CDR3aa: CAWRGSGSYNEQFF
j_gene: TRBJ2-3; v_gene: TRBV14; CDR3aa: CASSPWTSGSTDTQYF
j_gene: TRBJ2-2; v_gene: TRBV9; CDR3aa: CASSTNSGAAGELFF
j_gene: TRBJ2-7; v_gene: TRBV21-1; CDR3aa: CASSHPEPTHSYEQYF
j_gene: TRBJ2-7; v_gene: TRBV7-2; CDR3aa: CASSLGDNYEQYF
j_gene: TRBJ2-7; v_gene: TRBV2; CDR3aa: CASSEARRLEFYEQYF
j_gene: TRBJ1-1; v_gene: TRBV28; CDR3aa: CASSLPGMNTEAFF
j_gene: TRBJ1-3; v_gene: TRBV5-1; CDR3aa: CASSLAEGGNGNTIYF
j_gene: TRBJ2-5; v_gene: TRBV5-1; CDR3aa: CASSLGDRGRETQYF
j_gene: TRBJ2-1; v_gene: TRBV4-2; CDR3aa: CASSLNNEQFF
j_gene: TRBJ2-3; v_gene: TRBV28; CDR3aa: CASSAGTGDWEKGDTQYF
j_gene: TRBJ1-2; v_gene: TRBV4-1; CDR3aa: CASSQEPGDSSYGYTF
j_gene: TRBJ2-1; v_gene: TRBV29-1; CDR3aa: CSVDSGASGTREQFF
j_gene: TRBJ2-1; v_gene: TRBV7-9; CDR3aa: CASVLRRGARLDNEQFF
j_gene: TRBJ1-4; v_gene: TRBV19; CDR3aa: CASSMAQKLFF
j_gene: TRBJ2-7; v_gene: TRBV14; CDR3aa: CASSHGLAGDHEQYF
j_gene: TRBJ2-7; v_gene: TRBV27; CDR3aa: CASSPLSGYEQYF
j_gene: TRBJ1-1; v_gene: TRBV28; CDR3aa: CASTLEGNTEAFF
j_gene: TRBJ2-1; v_gene: TRBV2; CDR3aa: CASSEGLIGDNEQFF
j_gene: TRBJ2-5; v_gene: TRBV6-8; CDR3aa: CASRDRDRIQETQYF
j_gene: TRBJ1-1; v_gene: TRBV27; CDR3aa: CASRTDTGITEAFF
j_gene: TRBJ1-5; v_gene: TRBV30; CDR3aa: CAWSTGQGRQPQHF
j_gene: TRBJ2-7; v_gene: TRBV15; CDR3aa: CATSRDIRYEQYF
j_gene: TRBJ2-7; v_gene: TRBV4-3; CDR3aa: CASSQDTSLSYYEQYF
j_gene: TRBJ1-1; v_gene: TRBV15; CDR3aa: CATSRDSPRAMNTEAFF
j_gene: TRBJ1-4; v_gene: TRBV5-5; CDR3aa: CASTWWGGEGEKLFF
j_gene: TRBJ2-5; v_gene: TRBV7-9; CDR3aa: CASSSDLYQETQYF
j_gene: TRBJ2-3; v_gene: TRBV14; CDR3aa: CASSQDVAGRDYTQYF
j_gene: TRBJ1-4; v_gene: TRBV7-9; CDR3aa: CASRGDSPAGKLFF
j_gene: TRBJ1-3; v_gene: TRBV9; CDR3aa: CASSVEGRAGNTIYF
j_gene: TRBJ2-7; v_gene: TRBV7-9; CDR3aa: CASSGDTYEQYF
j_gene: TRBJ2-7; v_gene: TRBV9; CDR3aa: CASSAGVGSYEQYF
j_gene: TRBJ2-7; v_gene: TRBV5-5; CDR3aa: CASSLVEVRGYEQYF
j_gene: TRBJ1-5; v_gene: TRBV28; CDR3aa: CASSLQGYAPQHF
j_gene: TRBJ2-7; v_gene: TRBV19; CDR3aa: CASSAGTGSYEQYF
j_gene: TRBJ2-3; v_gene: TRBV27; CDR3aa: CASSLRAGLYADTQYF
j_gene: TRBJ2-3; v_gene: TRBV7-6; CDR3aa: CASSLDSGSGSTDTQYF
j_gene: TRBJ2-1; v_gene: TRBV15; CDR3aa: CATSGEGRDNEQFF